Shown below are 2 T cell receptor beta chains from a single sample sequenced in a study of early T cells in non-severe SARS-CoV-2 infection. MiXCR, applied by TCRdb to the 5' RACE reads, yields one record per CDR3 protein. The sample has 90,000 to 120,000 distinct CDR3 sequences; 11% are singletons. The source material was whole blood. Receptors originate from an adult who was a healthcare worker with PCR-confirmed SARS-CoV-2 infection or an uninfected control (not recorded which).

This clonotype was seen repeatedly, ten times or more. The V call is TRBV2, the J call TRBJ2-1; the match to TRBD2 covers 7 bases. This CDR3 has 11 residues. Germline V gene lookup returns CDR1 SNHLY and CDR2 FYNNEI. Losses at the gene ends were 6 bases for V and 8 bases for J; bases not matched to a gene: 1. CDR3 nucleotide sequence: TGTGCCAGCAGGGGGGGGGATGAGCAGTTCTTC. It is translated as CASRGGDEQFF.

There are many counts of this clonotype. The chain is built from TRBV27 and TRBJ1-6; maybe TRBD1 (6 bases). The CDR3 is made up of 16 amino acids. V gave up 4 bases and J gave up 10 bases, with 20 bases separating them. From germline, CDR1 is MNHEY and CDR2 SMNVEV (reference sequence). The CDR3 here is CASSSQFRGQTSPLHF. The CDR3, as DNA: TGTGCCAGCAGTTCGCAGTTTCGGGGGCAAACCTCACCCCTCCACTTT.